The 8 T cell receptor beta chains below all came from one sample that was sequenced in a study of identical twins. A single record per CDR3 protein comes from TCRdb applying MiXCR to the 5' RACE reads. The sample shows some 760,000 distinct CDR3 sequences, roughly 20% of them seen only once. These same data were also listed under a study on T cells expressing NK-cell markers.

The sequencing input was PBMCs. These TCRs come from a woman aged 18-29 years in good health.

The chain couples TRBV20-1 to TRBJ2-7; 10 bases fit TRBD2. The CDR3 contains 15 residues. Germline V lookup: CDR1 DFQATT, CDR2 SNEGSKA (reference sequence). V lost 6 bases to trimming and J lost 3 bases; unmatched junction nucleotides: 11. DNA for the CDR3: TGCAGTGCCTCCCCGGCTAGCGGGAGCCTCTACGAGCAGTACTTC. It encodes CSASPASGSLYEQYF.

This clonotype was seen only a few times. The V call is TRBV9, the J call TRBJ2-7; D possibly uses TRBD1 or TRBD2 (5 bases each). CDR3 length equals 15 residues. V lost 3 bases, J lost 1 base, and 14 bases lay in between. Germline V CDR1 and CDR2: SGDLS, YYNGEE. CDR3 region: CASSAGGTESYEQYF. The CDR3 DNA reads TGTGCCAGCAGCGCCGGTGGGACGGAGTCCTACGAGCAGTACTTC.

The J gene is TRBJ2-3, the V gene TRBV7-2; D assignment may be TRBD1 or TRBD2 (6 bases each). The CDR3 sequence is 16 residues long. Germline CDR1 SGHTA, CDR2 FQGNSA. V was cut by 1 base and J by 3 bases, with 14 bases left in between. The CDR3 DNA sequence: TGTGCCAGCAGCTTAGTTCAGGCGGGGACAACAGATACGCAGTATTTT. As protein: CASSLVQAGTTDTQYF.

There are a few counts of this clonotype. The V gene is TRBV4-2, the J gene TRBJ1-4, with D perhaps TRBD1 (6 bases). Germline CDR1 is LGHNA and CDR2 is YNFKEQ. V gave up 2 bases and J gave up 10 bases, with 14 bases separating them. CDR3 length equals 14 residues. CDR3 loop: CASSQRGASGKLFF. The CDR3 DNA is TGTGCCAGCAGCCAACGGGGGGCGAGCGGAAAACTGTTTTTT.

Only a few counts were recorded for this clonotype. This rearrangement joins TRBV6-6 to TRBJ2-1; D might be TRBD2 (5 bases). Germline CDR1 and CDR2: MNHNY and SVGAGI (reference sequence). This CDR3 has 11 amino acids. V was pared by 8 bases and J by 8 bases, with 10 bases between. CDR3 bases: TGTGCCAGCTGGTCCGGGGATGAGCAGTTCTTC. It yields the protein CASWSGDEQFF.

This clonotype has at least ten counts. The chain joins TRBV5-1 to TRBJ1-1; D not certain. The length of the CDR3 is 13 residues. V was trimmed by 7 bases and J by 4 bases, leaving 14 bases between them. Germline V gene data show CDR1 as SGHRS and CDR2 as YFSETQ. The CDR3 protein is CASRFDGSTEAFF. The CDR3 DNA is TGCGCCAGCCGTTTCGACGGAAGCACTGAAGCTTTCTTT.

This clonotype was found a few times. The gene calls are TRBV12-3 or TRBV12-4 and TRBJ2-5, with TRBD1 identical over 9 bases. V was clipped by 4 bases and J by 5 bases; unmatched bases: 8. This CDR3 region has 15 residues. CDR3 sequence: CASSSISGTGETQYF. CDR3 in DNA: TGTGCCAGCAGTTCGATTTCGGGGACAGGGGAGACCCAGTACTTC.

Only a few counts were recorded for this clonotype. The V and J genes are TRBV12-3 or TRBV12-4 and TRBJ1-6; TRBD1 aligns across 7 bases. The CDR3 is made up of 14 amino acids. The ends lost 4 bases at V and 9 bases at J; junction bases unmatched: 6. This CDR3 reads CASSSGQWSSPLHF. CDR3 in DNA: TGTGCCAGCAGTTCGGGACAGTGGAGTTCACCCCTCCACTTT.